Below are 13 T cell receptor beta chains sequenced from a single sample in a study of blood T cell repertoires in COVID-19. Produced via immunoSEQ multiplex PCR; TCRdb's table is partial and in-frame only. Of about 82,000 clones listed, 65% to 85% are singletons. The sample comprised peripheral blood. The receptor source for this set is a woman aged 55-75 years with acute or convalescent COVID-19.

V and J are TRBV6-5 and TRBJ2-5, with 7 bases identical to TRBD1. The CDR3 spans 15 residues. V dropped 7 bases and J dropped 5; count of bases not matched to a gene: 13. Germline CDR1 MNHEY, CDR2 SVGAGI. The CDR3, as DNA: TGTGCCAGCACTTTCGCTACAGGGGTCTTTGAGACCCAGTACTTC. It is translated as CASTFATGVFETQYF.

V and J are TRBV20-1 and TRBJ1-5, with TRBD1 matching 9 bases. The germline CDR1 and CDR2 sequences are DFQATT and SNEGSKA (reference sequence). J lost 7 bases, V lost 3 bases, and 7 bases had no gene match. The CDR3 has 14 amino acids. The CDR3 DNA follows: TGCAGTGCTAGTCGACAGGGGGTTGGACAGCCCCAGCATTTT. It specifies CSASRQGVGQPQHF.

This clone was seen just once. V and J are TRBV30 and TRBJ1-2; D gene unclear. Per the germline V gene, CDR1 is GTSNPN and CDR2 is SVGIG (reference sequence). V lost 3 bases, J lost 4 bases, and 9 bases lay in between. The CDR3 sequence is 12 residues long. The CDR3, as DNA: TGTGCCTGGAGGGGGAGGGTCTATGGCTACACCTTC. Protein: CAWRGRVYGYTF.

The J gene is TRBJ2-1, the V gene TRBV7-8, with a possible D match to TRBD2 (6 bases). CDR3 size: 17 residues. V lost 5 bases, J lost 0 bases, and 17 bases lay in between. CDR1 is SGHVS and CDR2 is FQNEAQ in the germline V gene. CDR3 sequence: CASSPEHAGGSYNEQFF. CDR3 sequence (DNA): TGTGCCAGCAGCCCCGAGCATGCCGGGGGCTCCTACAATGAGCAGTTCTTC.

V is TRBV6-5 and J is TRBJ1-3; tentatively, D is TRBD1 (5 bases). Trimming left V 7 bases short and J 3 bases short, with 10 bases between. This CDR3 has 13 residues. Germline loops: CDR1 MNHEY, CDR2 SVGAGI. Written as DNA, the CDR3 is TGTGCCAGCACCGGACACATTGGAAACACCATATATTTT. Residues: CASTGHIGNTIYF.

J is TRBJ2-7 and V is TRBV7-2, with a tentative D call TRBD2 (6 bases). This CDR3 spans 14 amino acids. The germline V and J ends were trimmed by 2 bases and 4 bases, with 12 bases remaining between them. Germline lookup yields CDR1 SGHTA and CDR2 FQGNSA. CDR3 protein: CASSLLGAGYEQYF. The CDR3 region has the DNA TGTGCCAGCAGCTTACTAGGGGCGGGGTACGAGCAGTACTTC.

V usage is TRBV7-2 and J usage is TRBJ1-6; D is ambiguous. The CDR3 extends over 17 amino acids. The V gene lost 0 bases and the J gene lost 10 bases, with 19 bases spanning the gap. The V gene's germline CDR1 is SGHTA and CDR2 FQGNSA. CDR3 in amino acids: CASSLASLGVKNSPLHF. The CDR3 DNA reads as TGTGCCAGCAGCTTAGCTTCTTTGGGAGTAAAAAACTCACCCCTCCACTTT.

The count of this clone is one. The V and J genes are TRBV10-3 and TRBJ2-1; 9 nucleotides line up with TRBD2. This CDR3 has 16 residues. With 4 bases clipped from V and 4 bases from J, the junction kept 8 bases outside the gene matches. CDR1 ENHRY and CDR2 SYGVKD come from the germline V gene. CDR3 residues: CAISGTSERGYNEQFF. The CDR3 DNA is TGTGCCATCAGTGGGACTAGCGAGAGGGGGTACAATGAGCAGTTCTTC.

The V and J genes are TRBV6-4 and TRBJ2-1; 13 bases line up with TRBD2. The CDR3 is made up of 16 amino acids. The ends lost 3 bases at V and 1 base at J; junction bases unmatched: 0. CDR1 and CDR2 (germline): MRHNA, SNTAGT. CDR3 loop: CASSETSGGSYNEQFF. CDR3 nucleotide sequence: TGTGCCAGCAGTGAGACTAGCGGGGGGTCCTACAATGAGCAGTTCTTC.

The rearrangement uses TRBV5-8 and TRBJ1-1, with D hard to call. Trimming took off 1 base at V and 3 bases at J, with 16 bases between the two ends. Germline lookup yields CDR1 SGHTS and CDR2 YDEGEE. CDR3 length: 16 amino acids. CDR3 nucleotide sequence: TGTGCCAGCAGCTTGTTTCCGTTCCCGAGTGACACTGAAGCTTTCTTT. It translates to CASSLFPFPSDTEAFF.

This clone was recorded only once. The CDR3 DNA reads as TGTGCCAGCAGCTTGCTTGGGGGCGTTGGAACTGAAGCTTTCTTT. It codes for CASSLLGGVGTEAFF. This chain connects TRBV5-4 to TRBJ1-1, with D tentatively TRBD1 (6 bases). From germline, CDR1 is SGHNT and CDR2 YYREEE (reference sequence). V was cut by 1 base and J by 5 bases, with 15 bases left in between. CDR3 size: 15 residues.

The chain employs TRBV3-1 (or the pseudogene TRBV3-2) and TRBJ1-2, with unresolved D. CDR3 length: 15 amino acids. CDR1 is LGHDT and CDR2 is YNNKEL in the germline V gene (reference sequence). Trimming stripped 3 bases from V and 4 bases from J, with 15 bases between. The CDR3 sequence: CASSQTLGVAYGYTF. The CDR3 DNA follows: TGTGCCAGCAGCCAGACGTTAGGAGTCGCCTATGGCTACACCTTC.

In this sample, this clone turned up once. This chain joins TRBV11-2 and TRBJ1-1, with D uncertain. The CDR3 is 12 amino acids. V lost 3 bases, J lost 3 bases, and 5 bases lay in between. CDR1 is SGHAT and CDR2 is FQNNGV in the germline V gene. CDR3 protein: CASSFGDTEAFF. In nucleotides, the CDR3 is TGTGCCAGCAGCTTCGGGGACACTGAAGCTTTCTTT.